A selection of T cell receptor beta chains follows, all from one sample in a study of T cells in Graves' hyperthyroidism and ophthalmopathy. Using its own MiXCR run on the multiplex PCR reads, TCRdb lists one record per CDR3 protein. Found here are hundreds of thousands of distinct CDR3 sequences, roughly 14% of them singletons; the top ten hold around 4.1%. Sequencing input: blood. These receptors all stem from a middle-aged woman with Graves' ophthalmopathy. Both conserved end residues are part of each CDR3. D genes are given only for firm matches. Expanded clones are given a class, and other clones once, few, many or no size at all.

few	NA	TRBV18	TRBJ1-6	15	TGTGTCAGCTCACCACAAGAAGTTGATAATTCACCCCTCCACTTT	CVSSPQEVDNSPLHF
many	NA	TRBV20-1	TRBJ2-7	12	TGCAGTGCTGGCCAGGGGGGGTACGAGCAGTACTTC	CSAGQGGYEQYF
many	TRBD1	TRBV3-1	TRBJ1-6	13	TGTGCCAGCAGCAGACAGGGTTGGACACCCCTCCACTTT	CASSRQGWTPLHF
many	TRBD1	TRBV2	TRBJ2-7	14	TGTGCCAGCAGAACGACAGGGTTGGTCTACGAGCAGTACTTC	CASRTTGLVYEQYF
many	NA	TRBV12-3/TRBV12-4	TRBJ2-7	14	TGTGCCAGCGGAAGCTACGGGGCCAGGTACGAGCAGTACTTC	CASGSYGARYEQYF
few	NA	TRBV30	TRBJ2-7	13	TGTGCCTGGATGGGGACGTTCTCCTACGAGCAGTACTTC	CAWMGTFSYEQYF
many	NA	TRBV29-1	TRBJ2-7	15	TGCAGCGTTGAGCAACGGACGTCAGTCACCTACGAGCAGTACTTC	CSVEQRTSVTYEQYF
few	NA	TRBV6-2/TRBV6-3	TRBJ1-5	13	TGTGCCAGCAGTTACTCGCGAGTTCAGCCCCAGCATTTT	CASSYSRVQPQHF
many	NA	TRBV7-2	TRBJ2-5	14	TGTGCCAGCAGCTTAGCGGGACACCAAGAGACCCAGTACTTC	CASSLAGHQETQYF
many	NA	TRBV6-5	TRBJ2-5	13	TGTGCCAGCAGTTGGGGCCTTCAAGAGACCCAGTACTTC	CASSWGLQETQYF
many	NA	TRBV5-1	TRBJ1-1	15	TGCGCCAGCAGCTTGGGTCCGGGACTGTACACTGAAGCTTTCTTT	CASSLGPGLYTEAFF
NA	NA	TRBV4-1	TRBJ1-5	14	TGCGCCAGCAGCCAGAGGGAGGGCAATCAGCCCCAGCATTTT	CASSQREGNQPQHF
few	TRBD1	TRBV7-9	TRBJ1-2	14	TGTGCCAGCATCCAGGGGGCTTCTAACTATGGCTACACCTTC	CASIQGASNYGYTF
once	TRBD1	TRBV12-3/TRBV12-4	TRBJ1-5	13	TGTGCCAGCAGTTTCAGGGGGAGAGGGCCCCAGCATTTT	CASSFRGRGPQHF
many	NA	TRBV6-1	TRBJ2-7	11	TGTGCCAGCAGGTTAGACACGGAACAGTACTTC	CASRLDTEQYF
NA	NA	TRBV12-3/TRBV12-4	TRBJ2-7	14	TGTGCCAGCAGTTTTCACGGGAGCTCCTACGAGCAGTACTTC	CASSFHGSSYEQYF
many	TRBD1	TRBV2	TRBJ2-2	14	TGTGCCAGCAGTGAAGGACAGGGGGCCGGGGAGCTGTTTTTT	CASSEGQGAGELFF
few	TRBD1	TRBV5-1	TRBJ1-2	14	TGCGCCAGCAGCTTGGAGGGGGCTCGTTATGGCTACACCTTC	CASSLEGARYGYTF
many	NA	TRBV29-1	TRBJ1-2	14	TGCAGCGTTGGCCTGGGACGTCCCGCGTGGGGCTACACCTTC	CSVGLGRPAWGYTF
NA	TRBD1	TRBV11-2	TRBJ2-2	16	TGTGCCAGCAGAGCGGGACAGGGGGCCCGCACCGGGGAGCTGTTTTTT	CASRAGQGARTGELFF
NA	NA	TRBV6-5	TRBJ2-7	15	TGTGCCAGCAGTTACTCGTGGCAGGCCGAGGGCGAGCAGTACTTC	CASSYSWQAEGEQYF
many	NA	TRBV3-1	TRBJ2-5	13	TGTGCCAGCAGCCAAGGGCACCAAGAGACCCAGTACTTC	CASSQGHQETQYF
many	NA	TRBV12-3/TRBV12-4	TRBJ2-7	12	TGTGCCAGCAGTTCGTCAGCGGGCGAGCAGTACTTC	CASSSSAGEQYF
many	TRBD2	TRBV6-2/TRBV6-3	TRBJ2-7	15	TGTGCCAGCAGTTACAAAACTAGCGGTGGCGCCGAGCAGTACTTC	CASSYKTSGGAEQYF
many	NA	TRBV6-1	TRBJ1-2	14	TGTGCCAGCAGTGAACTGGGGGCTAACTATGGCTACACCTTC	CASSELGANYGYTF